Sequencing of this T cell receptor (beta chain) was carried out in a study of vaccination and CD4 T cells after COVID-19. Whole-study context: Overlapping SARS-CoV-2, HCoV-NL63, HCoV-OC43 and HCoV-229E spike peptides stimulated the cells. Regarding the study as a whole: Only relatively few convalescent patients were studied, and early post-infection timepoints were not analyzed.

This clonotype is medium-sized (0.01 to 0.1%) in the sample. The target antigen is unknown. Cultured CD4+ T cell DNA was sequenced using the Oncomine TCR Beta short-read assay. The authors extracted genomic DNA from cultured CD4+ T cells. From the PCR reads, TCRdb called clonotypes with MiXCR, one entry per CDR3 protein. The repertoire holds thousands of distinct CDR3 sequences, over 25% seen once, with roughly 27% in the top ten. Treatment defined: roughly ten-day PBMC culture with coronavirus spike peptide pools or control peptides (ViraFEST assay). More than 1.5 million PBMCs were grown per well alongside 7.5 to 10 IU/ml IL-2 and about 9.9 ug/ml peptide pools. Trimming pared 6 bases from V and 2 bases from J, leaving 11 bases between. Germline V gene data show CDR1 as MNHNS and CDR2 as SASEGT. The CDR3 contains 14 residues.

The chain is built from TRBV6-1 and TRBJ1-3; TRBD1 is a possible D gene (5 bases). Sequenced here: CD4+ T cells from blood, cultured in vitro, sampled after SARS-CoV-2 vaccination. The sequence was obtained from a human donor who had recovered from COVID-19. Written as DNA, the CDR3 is TGTGCCAGCAGCGAAAAGGGGACTGGAAACACCATATATTTT. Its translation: CASSEKGTGNTIYF.